This TCR beta chain is drawn from a study of chemoradiotherapy in HPV16-positive cancers. On the study more broadly: A couple of HPV16-positive patients' cells yielded candidate HPV-specific clones and common motifs.

Produced via immunoSEQ multiplex PCR; TCRdb's table is partial and in-frame only. The table lists over 7,000 clones, more than 70% of them singletons. J was trimmed by 7 bases and V by 3 bases; bases with no gene match: 6. The CDR3 has 15 residues. Germline V lookup: CDR1 LNHDA, CDR2 SQIVND (reference sequence). The sample was acquired from a patient who underwent chemoradiotherapy. The J gene is TRBJ1-6, the V gene TRBV19, with TRBD1 matching 7 bases. The sequence derives from a human donor with HPV-associated anogenital cancer. CDR3 nucleotide sequence: TGTGCCAGTAGTATGGCCGGGACAGCAAATTCACCCCTCCACTTT. Translated, it gives CASSMAGTANSPLHF.